The 30 T cell receptor beta chains below were found in one sample sequenced in a study of identical twins. TCRdb redid the calling of the 5' RACE reads with MiXCR, one entry per CDR3 protein. There are a few hundred thousand distinct CDR3 sequences in the sample; about 13% occur only once, and 3.5% to 5% lies in the top ten. The sample also formed part of further work on yellow fever vaccine responses in identical twins.

Sequenced material: memory (CD45RO+) T cells sorted from blood. Every receptor here comes from a woman in her late teens or twenties in good health.

At least ten counts were recorded for this clonotype. The chain is built from TRBV6-1 and TRBJ1-4, with D possibly matching TRBD1 (5 bases). CDR1 is MNHNS, CDR2 SASEGT, per germline. CDR3 size: 15 residues. The ends were cut back, 3 bases at V and 8 bases at J, with 16 bases in the middle. The CDR3 region is CASSDPGREEEKLFF. CDR3 coding DNA: TGTGCCAGCAGTGACCCGGGACGGGAGGAAGAAAAACTGTTTTTT.

This clonotype was observed a handful of times. This sequence joins TRBV7-2 and TRBJ2-7, with 8 nucleotides matching TRBD2. The CDR3 extends over 15 amino acids. CDR1 is SGHTA, CDR2 FQGNSA, per germline. V shed 1 base and J 2 bases; nucleotides not matched to a gene: 4. The CDR3 loop is CASSLENGRAYEQYF. CDR3 DNA sequence: TGTGCCAGCAGCTTAGAAAACGGGAGGGCCTACGAGCAGTACTTC.

This clonotype was counted only a few times. The V and J genes are TRBV9 and TRBJ2-7, with TRBD2 identical over 14 bases. The CDR3 is made up of 17 amino acids. With 2 bases clipped from V and 5 bases from J, the junction kept 9 bases outside the gene matches. CDR1 is SGDLS, CDR2 YYNGEE, per germline. CDR3 in amino acids: CASSVGTSGRKFHEQYF. The CDR3 DNA is TGTGCCAGCAGCGTCGGGACTAGCGGGAGAAAGTTTCACGAGCAGTACTTC.

This clonotype was seen only a few times. V is TRBV9 and J is TRBJ2-1, with a weak D call TRBD2 (6 bases). Germline lookup yields CDR1 SGDLS and CDR2 YYNGEE. The V end was cut by 4 bases, the J end by 0 bases, with 11 bases between. The CDR3 has 15 residues. CDR3 in amino acids: CASSTSGHSYNEQFF. The CDR3 nucleotides read TGTGCCAGCAGCACCAGCGGGCACTCCTACAATGAGCAGTTCTTC. The full variable domain, completed using reference TRBV9 and TRBJ2-1, is DSGVTQTPKHLITATGQRVTLRCSPRSGDLSVYWYQQSLDQGLQFLIQYYNGEERAKGNILERFSAQQFPDLHSELNLSSLELGDSALYFCASSTSGHSYNEQFFGPGTRLTVL.

This clonotype was observed a few times. The chain recombines TRBV20-1 with TRBJ2-5, with D perhaps TRBD1 or TRBD2 (5 bases each). The CDR3 runs to 14 residues. The germline CDR1 and CDR2 sequences are DFQATT and SNEGSKA (reference sequence). V shed 3 bases and J shed 3 bases, with 14 bases lying between them. CDR3 nucleotides: TGCAGTGCTAGGGCAGGGACGGGGAAAGAGACCCAGTACTTC. Its protein is CSARAGTGKETQYF.

V is TRBV5-1 and J is TRBJ2-5; D uncertain. Germline V CDR1 and CDR2: SGHRS, YFSETQ. This CDR3 comprises 14 residues. V lost 2 bases, J lost 2 bases, and 10 bases lay in between. As DNA, the CDR3 is TGCGCCAGCAGCTTTAACACAATTCAAGAGACCCAGTACTTC. Amino acid sequence: CASSFNTIQETQYF.

This clonotype was recorded a few times. The V gene is TRBV2, the J gene TRBJ2-7; 9 nucleotides align to TRBD1. The CDR3 length is 17 residues. CDR1 is SNHLY, CDR2 FYNNEI, per germline. V lost 2 bases to trimming and J lost 3 bases; unmatched junction nucleotides: 11. The chain's CDR3 is CASSEPHPGQGYYEQYF. The CDR3 DNA reads TGTGCCAGCAGTGAACCTCACCCGGGACAGGGTTACTACGAGCAGTACTTC.

This clonotype was counted ten times or more. This chain links TRBV5-1 with TRBJ2-7; D remains ambiguous. Trimming removed 4 bases from V and 5 bases from J, with 7 bases in between. CDR1 is SGHRS and CDR2 is YFSETQ in the germline V gene. This CDR3 has 11 amino acids. The CDR3 protein is CASSLDDEQYF. The CDR3 region has the DNA TGCGCCAGCAGCCTCGATGACGAGCAGTACTTC.

This clonotype was seen more than once but under ten times. This chain connects TRBV7-4 to TRBJ2-1; unclear D gene. With 5 bases removed from V and 0 bases from J, the gap between germline ends came to 11 bases. This CDR3 has 15 residues. Looked up from germline, CDR1 is SGHVT and CDR2 is SQSDAQ. DNA for the CDR3: TGTGCCAGCAGCCCCGAACCGAACTCCTACAATGAGCAGTTCTTC. This gives the protein CASSPEPNSYNEQFF.

In this sample, this clonotype turned up a few times. The chain combines TRBV6-5 with TRBJ2-7, with D tentatively TRBD2 (5 bases). Germline CDR1 reads MNHEY; CDR2 reads SVGAGI. V lost 2 bases to trimming and J lost 2 bases, with 7 bases between them. This CDR3 has 13 residues. The CDR3 DNA reads as TGTGCCAGCAGTTACCTAGCCACCTACGAGCAGTACTTC. Amino acids: CASSYLATYEQYF.

The rearrangement joins TRBV5-1 to TRBJ1-2; no firm D call. CDR1 and CDR2 from the germline V gene are SGHRS and YFSETQ. Trimming shortened V by 0 bases and J by 8 bases, and 17 bases separated the two germline ends. CDR3 length: 15 amino acids. In nucleotides, the CDR3 is TGCGCCAGCAGCTTGGTAGGCAGACCCGAGGAGGGCTACACCTTC. Amino acids: CASSLVGRPEEGYTF.

The sample holds a few counts of this clonotype. This chain connects TRBV24-1 to TRBJ2-5; the D is unclear. This CDR3 is 12 amino acids long. Germline V gene sequence: CDR1 KGHDR, CDR2 SFDVKD. Trimming removed 8 bases from V and 3 bases from J, with 9 bases in between. This CDR3 is CATKGSEETQYF. CDR3 sequence (DNA): TGTGCCACCAAGGGATCCGAAGAGACCCAGTACTTC.

This clonotype was counted a few times. The rearrangement joins TRBV24-1 to TRBJ2-3; 7 bases are shared with TRBD1. Per germline, CDR1 KGHDR and CDR2 SFDVKD. The CDR3 sequence is 16 residues long. The V gene end was trimmed by 7 bases and the J gene end by 0 bases; junction bases not matched to a gene: 9. This CDR3 reads CATRWGQYTSTDTQYF. The CDR3 coding sequence is TGTGCCACCAGATGGGGACAGTATACTAGCACAGATACGCAGTATTTT.

This chain joins TRBV28 and TRBJ1-2, with D unclear. CDR3 size: 13 residues. CDR1 and CDR2 (germline): MDHEN, SYDVKM. Trimming cost V 4 bases and J 5 bases, with 11 bases left between them. For the CDR3, the DNA is TGTGCCAGCAGTTGGTCGGTACGGTATGGCTACACCTTC. As protein: CASSWSVRYGYTF.

This clonotype has a single count. The J gene is TRBJ2-7, the V gene TRBV6-1; 11 nucleotides line up with TRBD2. Per the germline V gene, CDR1 is MNHNS and CDR2 is SASEGT. CDR3 length: 15 amino acids. The V and J ends lost 5 bases and 5 bases, in that order; junction bases with no gene match: 8. The CDR3 coding sequence is TGTGCCAGCAGTCCGACACTAGCGGGAGCAAACGAGCAGTACTTC. It encodes CASSPTLAGANEQYF.

The chain uses TRBV7-2 and TRBJ2-7; 10 bases fit TRBD2. Germline V gene data show CDR1 as SGHTA and CDR2 as FQGNSA. After removal of 0 bases from V and 4 bases from J, the junction contained 6 bases not matched to a gene. The CDR3 sequence is 16 residues long. The CDR3 protein is CASSLARSGGGYEQYF. The CDR3 DNA follows: TGTGCCAGCAGCTTAGCGCGGAGCGGGGGGGGTTACGAGCAGTACTTC.

The gene calls are TRBV9 and TRBJ2-5; 9 nucleotides align to TRBD1. V was pared by 4 bases and J by 4 bases, with 11 bases of the junction left unmatched. Germline CDR1 and CDR2: SGDLS and YYNGEE. This CDR3 region has 16 residues. The CDR3 DNA is TGTGCCAGCAGCCCCAAGGGACAGGGTTCTGGAGAGACCCAGTACTTC. Amino acids: CASSPKGQGSGETQYF. The entire variable domain, with the rest obtained from reference TRBV9 and TRBJ2-5, is as follows: DSGVTQTPKHLITATGQRVTLRCSPRSGDLSVYWYQQSLDQGLQFLIQYYNGEERAKGNILERFSAQQFPDLHSELNLSSLELGDSALYFCASSPKGQGSGETQYFGPGTRLLVL.

The table lists this clonotype with many counts. The chain links TRBV12-3 or TRBV12-4 to TRBJ1-6; D possibly corresponds to TRBD1 (5 bases). The CDR3 spans 14 residues. Trimming removed 3 bases from V and 6 bases from J, with 9 bases in between. CDR3 in amino acids: CASSFGGSNSPLHF. The CDR3 DNA follows: TGTGCCAGCAGTTTCGGGGGAAGTAATTCACCCCTCCACTTT.

The genes are TRBV3-1 and TRBJ2-7; 8 bases agree with TRBD2. Germline CDR1 is LGHDT and CDR2 is YNNKEL (reference sequence). The CDR3 extends over 15 amino acids. Trimming took 4 bases from V and 4 from J; bases not matched to a gene: 9. In DNA, the CDR3 is TGTGCCAGCAGCCGGCCGGGACTAGGAGGTTACGAGCAGTACTTC. It is translated as CASSRPGLGGYEQYF.

In its sample, this clonotype was seen many times. The rearrangement joins TRBV6-1 to TRBJ2-5; 9 bases align to TRBD1. The CDR3 totals 15 residues. The junction had 11 bases not matched to a gene; V was cut back by 7 bases and J by 5 bases. Germline-derived CDR1 and CDR2 are MNHNS and SASEGT. The CDR3 DNA is TGTGCCAGCACTACCGGGACAGGGTCCCGGGAGACCCAGTACTTC. The encoded protein is CASTTGTGSRETQYF.

This clonotype showed up just once. The chain has TRBV20-1 and TRBJ2-2; D gene uncertain. The germline V gene encodes CDR1 DFQATT and CDR2 SNEGSKA (reference sequence). The CDR3 sequence is 13 residues long. Trimming shortened V by 4 bases and J by 0 bases, and 6 bases separated the two germline ends. CDR3 DNA sequence: TGCAGTGCTAACCAGGCGAACACCGGGGAGCTGTTTTTT. Its translation: CSANQANTGELFF.

The chain carries TRBV7-2 and TRBJ2-2; tentatively, D is TRBD2 (6 bases). This CDR3 comprises 16 residues. V was shortened by 5 bases and J by 5 bases, with 18 bases between the two germline ends. The V gene's germline CDR1 is SGHTA and CDR2 FQGNSA. The CDR3 coding sequence is TGTGCCAGCAGCGCAGGAGAGCGGGCTTTTACCGGGGAGCTGTTTTTT. Its protein is CASSAGERAFTGELFF.

The gene calls are TRBV12-3 or TRBV12-4 and TRBJ2-1, with TRBD2 identical over 11 bases. Unmatched junction bases numbered 9, after V lost 5 bases and J lost 3 bases. This CDR3 is 17 amino acids long. CDR3 in amino acids: CASSPSSGTSGYNEQFF. CDR3 nucleotides: TGTGCCAGCAGTCCATCATCCGGGACTAGCGGCTACAATGAGCAGTTCTTC.

This clonotype came up many times. The J gene is TRBJ2-1, the V gene TRBV29-1; weak D call: TRBD2 (6 bases). Trimming took 5 bases from V and 9 from J, leaving 14 bases between them. This CDR3 comprises 12 residues. CDR1 and CDR2 from the germline V gene are SQVTM and ANQGSEA. Here the CDR3 DNA reads TGCAGCGTTTTGGAGGGCAAGGGTGAGCAGTTCTTC. It yields the protein CSVLEGKGEQFF.

DNA for the CDR3: TGCAGTGCTACCCGGGACTCCCTGAACACCGGGGAGCTGTTTTTT. It yields the protein CSATRDSLNTGELFF. The gene calls are TRBV20-1 and TRBJ2-2, with D maybe TRBD2 (6 bases). CDR1 and CDR2 from the germline V gene are DFQATT and SNEGSKA (reference sequence). The CDR3 has 15 residues. Trimming removed 4 bases from V and 1 base from J, with 13 bases in between.

This clonotype was seen a few times. The V gene is TRBV6-1, the J gene TRBJ2-1; 14 nucleotides agree with TRBD2. The J segment lost 8 bases and the V segment lost 6 bases, leaving 6 bases of the junction unmatched. Germline CDR1 MNHNS, CDR2 SASEGT. CDR3 size: 15 residues. CDR3 bases: TGTGCCAGCAGCCCGACTAGCGGGGGGGCTGATGAGCAGTTCTTC. Protein sequence: CASSPTSGGADEQFF.

This sequence joins TRBV29-1 and TRBJ2-3; the D is unclear. The CDR3 consists of 12 residues. V lost 3 bases and J 3 bases, leaving 7 bases between the germline ends. From germline, CDR1 is SQVTM and CDR2 ANQGSEA. The CDR3 DNA reads TGCAGCGTTGAGAGACAAACAGATACGCAGTATTTT. Encoded protein: CSVERQTDTQYF.

This clonotype was seen more than once but under ten times. The chain combines TRBV7-9 with TRBJ2-4; 8 bases fit TRBD2. The CDR3 sequence is 15 residues long. Per the germline V gene, CDR1 is SEHNR and CDR2 is FQNEAQ (reference sequence). The V and J ends lost 6 bases and 4 bases, in that order; junction bases with no gene match: 8. The CDR3 DNA is TGTGCCAGCAGTCTCAGAGCGGGGGCTAAAAACATTCAGTACTTC. It encodes CASSLRAGAKNIQYF. The full variable domain, its missing parts supplied by reference TRBV7-9 and TRBJ2-4, is DTGVSQNPRHKITKRGQNVTFRCDPISEHNRLYWYRQTLGQGPEFLTYFQNEAQLEKSRLLSDRFSAERPKGSFSTLEIQRTEQGDSAMYLCASSLRAGAKNIQYFGAGTRLSVL.

The chain employs TRBV14 and TRBJ2-1; D is possibly TRBD1 (5 bases). V lost 0 bases to trimming and J lost 7 bases, with 16 bases between them. This CDR3 is built from 16 residues. Germline assignment: CDR1 SGHDN and CDR2 FVKESK. CDR3 loop: CASSQEGRLIPNEQFF. CDR3 DNA sequence: TGTGCCAGCAGCCAAGAGGGGCGGCTCATACCTAATGAGCAGTTCTTC.

This clonotype was detected only a few times. The gene calls are TRBV9 and TRBJ2-1; the D gene is possibly TRBD1 (6 bases). CDR1 is SGDLS and CDR2 is YYNGEE in the germline V gene. V was pared by 3 bases and J by 4 bases, with 17 bases between. CDR3 length: 16 amino acids. As DNA, the CDR3 is TGTGCCAGCAGCGGCGATAAGGGACATCGTTACAATGAGCAGTTCTTC. Translation: CASSGDKGHRYNEQFF.